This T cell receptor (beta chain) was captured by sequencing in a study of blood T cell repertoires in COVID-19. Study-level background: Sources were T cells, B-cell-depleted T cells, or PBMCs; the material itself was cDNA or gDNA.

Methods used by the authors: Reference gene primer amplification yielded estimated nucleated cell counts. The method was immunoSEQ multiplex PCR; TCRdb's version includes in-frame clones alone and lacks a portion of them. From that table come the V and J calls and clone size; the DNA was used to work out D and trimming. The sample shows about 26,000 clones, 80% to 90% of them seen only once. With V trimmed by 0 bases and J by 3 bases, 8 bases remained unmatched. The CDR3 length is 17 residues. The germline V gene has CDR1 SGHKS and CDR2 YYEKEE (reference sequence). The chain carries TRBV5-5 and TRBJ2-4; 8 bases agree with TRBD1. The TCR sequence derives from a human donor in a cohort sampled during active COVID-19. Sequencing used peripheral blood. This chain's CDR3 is CASSLERTGFIKNIQYF. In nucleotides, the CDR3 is TGTGCCAGCAGCTTGGAGCGGACAGGGTTTATCAAAAACATTCAGTACTTC.